These T cell receptor beta chains were read from a single sample in a study of T-cell memory formation after mild COVID-19. TCRdb recomputed calls from the 5' RACE reads with MiXCR, one row per CDR3 protein. The data hold about 350,000 distinct CDR3 sequences, with around 13% observed a single time. Sequencing was carried out using PBMCs or a T cell subset sorted from them (not recorded which). These receptors all come from a man younger than 35 who had mild COVID-19 (a few samples of this study predate the infection). Cell type and time point are not known. The CDR3 runs from the conserved cysteine through the conserved F or W. D genes are given only for firm matches. Some rows have no size entry. The others give once, few or many, or a class for an expanded clone.

J gene: TRBJ2-5
clone size: few
D gene: NA
V gene: TRBV12-3/TRBV12-4
CDR3 DNA: TGTGCCAGCAGTTCCGCCGGGCGGGAGACCCAGTACTTC
CDR3 protein: CASSSAGRETQYF

J gene: TRBJ1-1
clone size: few
D gene: NA
V gene: TRBV29-1
CDR3 DNA: TGCAGCGTCCACAGGGATCCGAACACTGAAGCTTTCTTT
CDR3 protein: CSVHRDPNTEAFF

J gene: TRBJ2-3
clone size: few
D gene: NA
V gene: TRBV21-1
CDR3 DNA: TGTGCCAGCAGCAAAAGTACGGGGTCCTCTAGCACAGATACGCAGTATTTT
CDR3 protein: CASSKSTGSSSTDTQYF

J gene: TRBJ2-2
clone size: NA
D gene: NA
V gene: TRBV5-1
CDR3 DNA: TGCGCCAGACGGGATATCGGGGAGCTGTTTTTT
CDR3 protein: CARRDIGELFF

J gene: TRBJ2-1
clone size: NA
D gene: TRBD2
V gene: TRBV18
CDR3 DNA: TGTGCCAGCTCACCTACGACTAGCGGTTGGAGTGAGCAGTTCTTC
CDR3 protein: CASSPTTSGWSEQFF

J gene: TRBJ2-7
clone size: many
D gene: TRBD1
V gene: TRBV5-5
CDR3 DNA: TGTGCCAGCAGCTGGACAGGGGACGAGCAGTACTTC
CDR3 protein: CASSWTGDEQYF

J gene: TRBJ2-1
clone size: few
D gene: TRBD1
V gene: TRBV3-1
CDR3 DNA: TGTGCCAGCAGCCTTCAGAGGGGGCAGGTTGAGCAGTTCTTC
CDR3 protein: CASSLQRGQVEQFF

J gene: TRBJ2-5
clone size: NA
D gene: NA
V gene: TRBV9
CDR3 DNA: TGTGCCAGCAGCTTACAAGGGTTCCGGGGAGAGACCCAGTACTTC
CDR3 protein: CASSLQGFRGETQYF

J gene: TRBJ2-5
clone size: NA
D gene: NA
V gene: TRBV9
CDR3 DNA: TGTGCCAGCAGCGTCGGCGTCGGGGGAGAGACCCAGTACTTC
CDR3 protein: CASSVGVGGETQYF

J gene: TRBJ2-1
clone size: NA
D gene: NA
V gene: TRBV24-1
CDR3 DNA: TGTGCCACCCGGGGGTCGGGGGATGAGCAGTTCTTC
CDR3 protein: CATRGSGDEQFF

J gene: TRBJ2-1
clone size: NA
D gene: NA
V gene: TRBV7-9
CDR3 DNA: TGTGCCAGCAGCTCCCTCTTCACTTATGCCGGGACCTACAATGAGCAGTTCTTC
CDR3 protein: CASSSLFTYAGTYNEQFF

J gene: TRBJ2-1
clone size: NA
D gene: TRBD2
V gene: TRBV4-1
CDR3 DNA: TGCGCCAGCAGCCAACGAGCGGGAGACTACAATGAGCAGTTCTTC
CDR3 protein: CASSQRAGDYNEQFF

J gene: TRBJ1-2
clone size: NA
D gene: NA
V gene: TRBV20-1
CDR3 DNA: TGCAGTGTCCTAAATAACTATGGCTACACCTTC
CDR3 protein: CSVLNNYGYTF

J gene: TRBJ1-6
clone size: few
D gene: NA
V gene: TRBV7-3
CDR3 DNA: TGTGCCAGCAGCGCCGGGCCTCGTGGGAATTCACCCCTCCACTTT
CDR3 protein: CASSAGPRGNSPLHF

J gene: TRBJ2-1
clone size: many
D gene: NA
V gene: TRBV5-1
CDR3 DNA: TGCGCCAGCAGCTTGCAGAGCTCCTACAATGAGCAGTTCTTC
CDR3 protein: CASSLQSSYNEQFF

J gene: TRBJ1-3
clone size: few
D gene: TRBD1
V gene: TRBV6-5
CDR3 DNA: TGTGCCAGCAGTTCCCGACAGGGCTCTGGAAACACCATATATTTT
CDR3 protein: CASSSRQGSGNTIYF

J gene: TRBJ1-5
clone size: NA
D gene: TRBD1
V gene: TRBV7-8
CDR3 DNA: TGTGCCAGCAGCGCCCGGACAGGACAGCCCCAGCATTTT
CDR3 protein: CASSARTGQPQHF

J gene: TRBJ2-7
clone size: few
D gene: NA
V gene: TRBV7-9
CDR3 DNA: TGTGCCAGCAGCTTATCACGTGGGGATGGGTACGAGCAGTACTTC
CDR3 protein: CASSLSRGDGYEQYF

J gene: TRBJ2-6
clone size: NA
D gene: TRBD1
V gene: TRBV7-6
CDR3 DNA: TGTGCCAGCAGCGGAAGGGACAGGGTCTCTGGGGCCAACGTCCTGACTTTC
CDR3 protein: CASSGRDRVSGANVLTF

J gene: TRBJ2-7
clone size: NA
D gene: NA
V gene: TRBV12-3/TRBV12-4
CDR3 DNA: TGTGCCAGCAGCACCGGGACAAACTACGAGCAGTACTTC
CDR3 protein: CASSTGTNYEQYF

J gene: TRBJ1-1
clone size: few
D gene: NA
V gene: TRBV28
CDR3 DNA: TGTGCCAGCAGACCAGGGCAGTCGAGGACTGAAGCTTTCTTT
CDR3 protein: CASRPGQSRTEAFF

J gene: TRBJ2-2
clone size: few
D gene: NA
V gene: TRBV12-5
CDR3 DNA: TGTGCTAGTGGTTTTATGGCGTCCGGGGAGCTGTTTTTT
CDR3 protein: CASGFMASGELFF

J gene: TRBJ2-7
clone size: NA
D gene: NA
V gene: TRBV4-1
CDR3 DNA: TGCGCCAGCAGCCAAGTGGGGGGGCCTGCCTACGAGCAGTACTTC
CDR3 protein: CASSQVGGPAYEQYF

J gene: TRBJ2-1
clone size: many
D gene: NA
V gene: TRBV6-5
CDR3 DNA: TGTGCCAGCAGTTACTCTCTGTGGGTCAATGAGCAGTTCTTC
CDR3 protein: CASSYSLWVNEQFF